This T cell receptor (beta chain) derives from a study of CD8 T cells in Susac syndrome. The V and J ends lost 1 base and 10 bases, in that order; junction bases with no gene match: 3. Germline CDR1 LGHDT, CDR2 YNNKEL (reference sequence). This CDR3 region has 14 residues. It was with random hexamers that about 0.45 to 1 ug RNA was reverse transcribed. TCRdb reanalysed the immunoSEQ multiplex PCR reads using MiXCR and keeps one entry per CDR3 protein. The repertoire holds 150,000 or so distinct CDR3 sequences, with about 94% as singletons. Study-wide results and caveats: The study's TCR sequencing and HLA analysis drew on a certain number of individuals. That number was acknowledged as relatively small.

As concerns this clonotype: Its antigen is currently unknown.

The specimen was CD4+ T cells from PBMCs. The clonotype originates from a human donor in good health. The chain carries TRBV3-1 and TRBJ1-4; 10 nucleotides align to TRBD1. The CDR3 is CASSQGDRGGKLFF. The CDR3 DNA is TGTGCCAGCAGCCAAGGGGACAGGGGAGGAAAACTGTTTTTT.